The clone carrying this TCR beta chain came up many times. From around 0.4 ug of RNA, a library with molecular barcoded alpha/delta and beta/gamma adaptors was made. Via MiXCR, TCRdb re-called the reads, giving one row per CDR3 protein. Of tens of thousands of distinct CDR3 sequences listed, approximately 13% were seen once; the top ten hold around 62%. The data derive from a study of read filtering for tumor transcriptome and immune sequencing. Sequencing was done on a sample of a population of CD138-negative cells sorted from bone marrow. The clonotype was recovered from a donor aged 40 or over with multiple myeloma.

CDR3 DNA: TGTGCCAGCAGCCCTAGCGCTAGCGGGAGATACGAGCAGTACTTC. Encoded protein: CASSPSASGRYEQYF. The V gene is TRBV28, the J gene TRBJ2-7; 10 nucleotides align to TRBD2. The ends lost 6 bases at V and 4 bases at J; junction bases unmatched: 9. Germline assignment: CDR1 MDHEN and CDR2 SYDVKM. This CDR3 contains 15 residues.